These 8 T cell receptor beta chains were sequenced from one sample in a study of CD8 T cells in ankylosing spondylitis listed by TCRdb under 2017. The library came from 5' RACE. This sample was sequenced with an Illumina HiSeq 2500. TCRdb reprocessing: public reads trimmed at Q25 with fastp, clones called with MiXCR, in-frame beta chains kept. Entries are consolidated by CDR3 protein sequence, retaining the most common genes and DNA. The sample records over 200,000 distinct CDR3 sequences, over 9.5% of which are singletons. Under 25% of the sample rests with the top ten. Material: blood, either unsorted or a sorted T cell fraction (not recorded which). The receptor set was obtained from a male donor with ankylosing spondylitis or in good health (not recorded which).

This clonotype was seen more than once but under ten times. The CDR3 nucleotides read TGCGCCAGCAGCGTCCTAGCGGGGGGGCCCGACGGGGAGCTGTTTTTT. Its translation: CASSVLAGGPDGELFF. This chain joins TRBV5-1 and TRBJ2-2, with 12 bases matching TRBD2. CDR1 is SGHRS and CDR2 is YFSETQ in the germline V gene. This CDR3 has 16 amino acids. The junction had 8 bases not matched to a gene; V was cut back by 4 bases and J by 7 bases.

Comment on this clonotype: This could be a read error, since a much larger clone is one nucleotide away. This chain uses TRBV5-1 with TRBJ2-7, with TRBD1 identical over 9 bases. Germline CDR1 is SGHRS and CDR2 is YFSETQ. The CDR3 extends over 16 amino acids. This CDR3 reads CASSLTQGASSYEHYF. CDR3 sequence (DNA): TGCGCCAGCAGCTTAACACAGGGGGCTAGCTCCTACGAGCATTACTTC.

The V gene is TRBV5-1, the J gene TRBJ1-1; no clear D gene. The germline V gene encodes CDR1 SGHRS and CDR2 YFSETQ. With 1 base removed from V and 1 base from J, the gap between germline ends came to 11 bases. The CDR3 is 15 amino acids. The CDR3 protein is CASSLNVRPNTEAFF. Here the CDR3 DNA reads TGCGCCAGCAGCTTGAACGTGAGGCCGAACACTGAAGCTTTCTTT. Full variable domain (outside the CDR3, taken from reference TRBV5-1 and TRBJ1-1): KAGVTQTPRYLIKTRGQQVTLSCSPISGHRSVSWYQQTPGQGLQFLFEYFSETQRNKGNFPGRFSGRQFSNSRSEMNVSTLELGDSALYLCASSLNVRPNTEAFFGQGTRLTVV.

The CDR3 sequence: CASSPDGSETQYF. CDR3 coding DNA: TGTGCCAGCAGCCCTGACGGATCAGAGACCCAGTACTTC. This chain uses TRBV7-9 with TRBJ2-5; D uncertain. CDR3 length: 13 amino acids. CDR1 and CDR2 from the germline V gene are SEHNR and FQNEAQ (reference sequence). V was shortened by 5 bases and J by 4 bases, with 11 bases between the two germline ends.

The CDR3 is CASSLVSGGASEQFF. CDR3 nucleotide sequence: TGTGCCAGCAGTTTAGTTAGCGGGGGGGCGAGTGAGCAGTTCTTC. The rearrangement joins TRBV12-3 or TRBV12-4 to TRBJ2-1, with 11 bases fitting TRBD2. This CDR3 has 15 amino acids. The junction had 5 bases not matched to a gene; V was cut back by 1 base and J by 9 bases.

This clonotype was observed a few times. The CDR3, as DNA: TGTGCCAGCAGCCAATCGGGGGGGCCCCAAGAGACCCAGTACTTC. Translating it yields CASSQSGGPQETQYF. V gene TRBV3-1 combines with J gene TRBJ2-5, with 8 bases aligning to TRBD2. Looked up from germline, CDR1 is LGHDT and CDR2 is YNNKEL (reference sequence). The V and J ends lost 2 bases and 1 base, in that order; junction bases with no gene match: 3. The CDR3 length is 15 residues.

This clonotype occurred a few times. The chain has TRBV20-1 and TRBJ2-2; no clear D. The germline CDR1 and CDR2 sequences are DFQATT and SNEGSKA (reference sequence). The CDR3 sequence is 14 residues long. The V end was cut by 0 bases, the J end by 2 bases, with 7 bases between. The CDR3: CSARDPRNTGELFF. CDR3 in DNA: TGCAGTGCTAGAGACCCCAGAAACACCGGGGAGCTGTTTTTT.

This clonotype was counted many times. The junction shows a germline mismatch at one end, possibly a read error. This chain links TRBV7-7 with TRBJ2-5; D is ambiguous. Germline V gene sequence: CDR1 SSHAT, CDR2 FNYEAQ (reference sequence). The CDR3 length is 12 residues. As DNA, the CDR3 is TGTGCTAGCAGCCGGATCCGGGAGACCCAGTACTTC. As protein: CASSRIRETQYF. Full variable domain (outside the CDR3, taken from reference TRBV7-7 and TRBJ2-5): GAGVSQSPRYKVTKRGQDVTLRCDPISSHATLYWYQQALGQGPEFLTYFNYEAQPDKSGLPSDRFSAERPEGSISTLTIQRTEQRDSAMYRCASSRIRETQYFGPGTRLLVL.